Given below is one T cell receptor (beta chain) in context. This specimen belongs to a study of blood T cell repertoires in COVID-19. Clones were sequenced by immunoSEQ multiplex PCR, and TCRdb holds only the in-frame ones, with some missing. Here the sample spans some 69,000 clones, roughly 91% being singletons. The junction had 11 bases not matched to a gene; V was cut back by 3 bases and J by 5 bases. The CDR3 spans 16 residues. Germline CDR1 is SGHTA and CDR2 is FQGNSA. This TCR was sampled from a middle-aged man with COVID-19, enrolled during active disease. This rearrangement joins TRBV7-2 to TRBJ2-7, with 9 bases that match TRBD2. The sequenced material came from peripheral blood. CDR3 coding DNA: TGTGCCAGCAGCTTCCCTCGAGCGGGAGGAGGGAACGAGCAGTACTTC. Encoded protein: CASSFPRAGGGNEQYF. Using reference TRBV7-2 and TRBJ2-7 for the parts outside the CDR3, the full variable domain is GAGVSQSPSNKVTEKGKDVELRCDPISGHTALYWYRQSLGQGLEFLIYFQGNSAPDKSGLPSDRFSAERTGGSVSTLTIQRTQQEDSAVYLCASSFPRAGGGNEQYFGPGTRLTVT.